This entry lists 6 T cell receptor beta chains sequenced from one sample in a study of cytomegalovirus exposure and HLA in healthy donors. Vbeta (60) and Jbeta (13) primers were used in the PCR. Assay: immunoSEQ multiplex PCR; the TCRdb copy retains only in-frame clones and omits some. The profile shows around 270,000 clones, around 80% of them singletons. What was sequenced was PBMCs. The receptor set was obtained from a girl aged 2 to 10 in good health and CMV-seronegative.

In its sample, this clone was seen a few times. V is TRBV5-4 and J is TRBJ2-7; D is ambiguous. From germline, CDR1 is SGHNT and CDR2 YYREEE (reference sequence). This CDR3 spans 13 amino acids. V lost 0 bases to trimming and J lost 4 bases, with 8 bases between them. DNA for the CDR3: TGTGCCAGCAGCTTGGAAGCTGTATACGAGCAGTACTTC. Protein sequence: CASSLEAVYEQYF.

The count of this clone is one. The V and J genes are TRBV5-1 and TRBJ2-1; 11 bases map to TRBD1. Trimming at V came to 6 bases and at J to 9 bases, leaving 17 bases not matched to a gene. This CDR3 has 17 amino acids. Germline V gives CDR1 SGHRS, CDR2 YFSETQ. CDR3 coding DNA: TGCGCCAGCATTCGGGGGGACAGGGGGTCAAATGCGGCTGAGCAGTTCTTC. This codes for CASIRGDRGSNAAEQFF.

The CDR3 DNA sequence: TGCAGCGTTGAGGACAGACAGTTGAACACTGAAGCTTTCTTT. It is translated as CSVEDRQLNTEAFF. The chain couples TRBV29-1 to TRBJ1-1, with D possibly matching TRBD1 (6 bases). V was cut by 3 bases and J by 0 bases, with 11 bases left in between. The CDR3 is 14 residues long. CDR1 SQVTM and CDR2 ANQGSEA come from the germline V gene.

This rearrangement joins TRBV19 to TRBJ2-7; 7 bases are a match to TRBD1. The ends lost 9 bases at V and 3 bases at J; junction bases unmatched: 8. The CDR3 extends over 13 amino acids. CDR1 is LNHDA and CDR2 is SQIVND in the germline V gene (reference sequence). This CDR3 reads CASTYRDSYEQYF. The DNA of the CDR3 is TGTGCCAGCACCTACCGGGACAGCTACGAGCAGTACTTC.

The chain employs TRBV6-6 and TRBJ2-5, with unresolved D. The end of the DNA is better explained by TRBJ2-7, so the J call may be wrong. The CDR3 runs 12 residues. CDR1 and CDR2 (germline): MNHNY, SVGAGI (reference sequence). CDR3 nucleotide sequence: TGTGCCAGCAGTTCACTGTCCTACGAGCAGTACTTC. Its protein product is CASSSLSYEQYF.

The CDR3 here is CAWTGGYNSPLHF. For the CDR3, the DNA is TGTGCCTGGACGGGGGGCTATAATTCACCCCTCCACTTT. This chain connects TRBV30 to TRBJ1-6; tentatively, D is TRBD1 (5 bases). Germline CDR1 GTSNPN, CDR2 SVGIG (reference sequence). Between the trimmed V and J ends, which lost 4 bases and 3 bases, there was a span of 7 bases. The CDR3 contains 13 residues.